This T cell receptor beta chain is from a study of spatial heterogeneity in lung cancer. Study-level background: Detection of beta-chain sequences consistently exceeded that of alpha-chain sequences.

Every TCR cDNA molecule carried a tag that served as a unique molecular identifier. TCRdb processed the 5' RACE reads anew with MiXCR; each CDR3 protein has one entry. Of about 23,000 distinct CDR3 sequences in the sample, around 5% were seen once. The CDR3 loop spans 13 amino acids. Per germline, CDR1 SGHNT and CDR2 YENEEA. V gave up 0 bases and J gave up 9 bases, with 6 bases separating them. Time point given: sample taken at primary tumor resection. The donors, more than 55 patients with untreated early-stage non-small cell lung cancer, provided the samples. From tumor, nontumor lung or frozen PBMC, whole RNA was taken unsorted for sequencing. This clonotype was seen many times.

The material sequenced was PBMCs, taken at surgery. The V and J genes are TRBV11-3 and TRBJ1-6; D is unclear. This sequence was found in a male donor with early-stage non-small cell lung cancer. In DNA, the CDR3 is TGTGCCAGCAGCTTAGATCATTTTTCACCCCTCCACTTT. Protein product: CASSLDHFSPLHF.